This T cell receptor (beta chain) was obtained from a study of blood T cell repertoires in COVID-19. The germline V and J ends were trimmed by 1 base and 6 bases, with 13 bases remaining between them. This CDR3 region has 14 residues. CDR1 is SGHVS, CDR2 FQNEAQ, per germline. Measured with immunoSEQ multiplex PCR; TCRdb has only the in-frame clones, and not every one. The data hold 40,000 to 45,000 clones, with nearly 90% observed a single time. The sequenced material came from peripheral blood. V gene TRBV7-8 combines with J gene TRBJ2-7; a weak D match, TRBD1 (5 bases). The receptor was derived from a man in his fifties or sixties with acute or convalescent COVID-19. This CDR3 reads CASSLEGQSIEQYF. CDR3 bases: TGTGCCAGCAGCTTAGAGGGGCAGTCCATCGAGCAGTACTTC.